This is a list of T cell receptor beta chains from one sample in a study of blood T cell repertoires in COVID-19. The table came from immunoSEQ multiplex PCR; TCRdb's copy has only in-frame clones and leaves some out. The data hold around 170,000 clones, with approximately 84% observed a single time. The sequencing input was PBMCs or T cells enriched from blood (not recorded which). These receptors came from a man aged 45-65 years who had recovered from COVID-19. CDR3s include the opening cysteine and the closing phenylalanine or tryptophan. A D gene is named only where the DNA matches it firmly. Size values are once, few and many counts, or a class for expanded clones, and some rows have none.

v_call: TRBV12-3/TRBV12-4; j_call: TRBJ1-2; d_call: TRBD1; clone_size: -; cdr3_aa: CASSPQGTGNTF; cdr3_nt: TGTGCCAGCAGCCCTCAGGGGACAGGAAACACCTTC
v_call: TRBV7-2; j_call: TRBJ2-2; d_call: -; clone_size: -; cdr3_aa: CASSLQGLSGELFF; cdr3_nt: TGTGCCAGCAGCTTACAGGGTCTGTCCGGGGAGCTGTTTTTT
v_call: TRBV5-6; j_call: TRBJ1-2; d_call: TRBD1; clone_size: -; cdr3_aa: CASSSTGPDTF; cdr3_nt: TGTGCCAGCAGCTCGACAGGGCCCGATACCTTC
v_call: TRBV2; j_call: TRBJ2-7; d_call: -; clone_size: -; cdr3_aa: CASRSGLTYEQYF; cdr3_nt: TGTGCCAGCAGGAGCGGATTAACCTACGAGCAGTACTTC
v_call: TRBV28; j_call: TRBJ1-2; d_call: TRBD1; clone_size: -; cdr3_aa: CASSTPGGARLDYGYTF; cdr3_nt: TGTGCCAGCAGTACTCCAGGGGGCGCGAGGTTGGACTATGGCTACACCTTC
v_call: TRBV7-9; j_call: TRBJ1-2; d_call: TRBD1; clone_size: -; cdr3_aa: CASSRTGGQGASGYTF; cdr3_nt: TGTGCCAGCAGCCGTACCGGGGGACAGGGGGCGTCTGGCTACACCTTC
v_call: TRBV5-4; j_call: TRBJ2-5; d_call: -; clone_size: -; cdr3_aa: CASSLEEGTPTQYF; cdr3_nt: TGTGCCAGCAGCCTCGAAGAGGGGACTCCGACCCAGTACTTC
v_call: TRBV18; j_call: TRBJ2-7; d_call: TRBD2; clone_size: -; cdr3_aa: CASSPSAGGDYEQYF; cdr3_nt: TGTGCCAGCTCACCTTCGGCGGGAGGAGACTACGAGCAGTACTTC
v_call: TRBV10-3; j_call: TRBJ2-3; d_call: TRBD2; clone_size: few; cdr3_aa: CAIRGTSGADTQYF; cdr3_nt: TGTGCCATCAGGGGGACTAGCGGGGCAGATACGCAGTATTTT
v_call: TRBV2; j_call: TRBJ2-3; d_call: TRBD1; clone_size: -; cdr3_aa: CASRQTGAGTDTQYF; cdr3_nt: TGTGCCAGCAGACAGACAGGGGCTGGGACAGATACGCAGTATTTT
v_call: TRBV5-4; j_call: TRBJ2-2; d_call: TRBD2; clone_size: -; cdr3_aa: CASSMTSGGPGELFF; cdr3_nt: TGTGCCAGCAGCATGACTAGCGGGGGCCCCGGGGAGCTGTTTTTT
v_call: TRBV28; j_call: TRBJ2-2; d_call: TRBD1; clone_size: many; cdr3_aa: CASNPGQGEVGELFF; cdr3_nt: TGTGCCAGCAACCCGGGACAGGGTGAAGTTGGGGAGCTGTTTTTT
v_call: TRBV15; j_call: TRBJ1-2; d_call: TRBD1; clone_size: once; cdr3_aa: CATSRGQTEISNYGYTF; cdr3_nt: TGTGCCACCAGCAGGGGACAGACAGAAATTTCGAACTATGGCTACACCTTC
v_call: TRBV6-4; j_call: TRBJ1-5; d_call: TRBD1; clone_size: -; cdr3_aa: CASSETGGSNQPQHF; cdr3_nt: TGTGCCAGCAGTGAGACAGGGGGAAGCAATCAGCCCCAGCATTTT
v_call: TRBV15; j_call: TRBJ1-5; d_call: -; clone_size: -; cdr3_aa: CATSRDRVQTMGGQPQHF; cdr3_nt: TGTGCCACCAGCAGAGATCGCGTACAGACCATGGGTGGTCAGCCCCAGCATTTT
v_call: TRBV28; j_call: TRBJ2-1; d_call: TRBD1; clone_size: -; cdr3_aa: CASRSTGGPYNEQFF; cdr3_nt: TGTGCCAGCAGGTCCACAGGGGGCCCCTACAATGAGCAGTTCTTC
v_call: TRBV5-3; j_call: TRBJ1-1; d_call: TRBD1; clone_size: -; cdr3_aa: CARSLRDSPKNTEAFF; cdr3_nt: TGTGCCAGAAGCTTGCGGGACAGTCCCAAGAACACTGAAGCTTTCTTT
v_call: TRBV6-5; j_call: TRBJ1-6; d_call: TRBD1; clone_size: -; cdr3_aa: CASSRGQGGSPLHF; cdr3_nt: TGTGCCAGCAGCCGGGGACAGGGAGGCTCACCCCTCCACTTT
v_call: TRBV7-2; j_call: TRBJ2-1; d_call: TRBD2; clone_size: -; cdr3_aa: CASSSSTSGGARQFF; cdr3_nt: TGTGCCAGCAGCTCCTCGACTAGCGGGGGGGCCCGTCAGTTCTTC
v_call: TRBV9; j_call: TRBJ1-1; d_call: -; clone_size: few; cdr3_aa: CASMSENTEAFF; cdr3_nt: TGTGCCAGCATGTCAGAGAACACTGAAGCTTTCTTT
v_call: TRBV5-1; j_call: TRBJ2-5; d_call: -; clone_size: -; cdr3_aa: CASRVAFQETQYF; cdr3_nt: TGCGCCAGCAGGGTTGCGTTCCAAGAGACCCAGTACTTC
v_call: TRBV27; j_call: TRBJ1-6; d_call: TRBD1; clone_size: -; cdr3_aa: CASSLRYTGGSNSPLHF; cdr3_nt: TGTGCCAGCAGTCTCAGATACACAGGGGGCTCTAATTCACCCCTCCACTTT
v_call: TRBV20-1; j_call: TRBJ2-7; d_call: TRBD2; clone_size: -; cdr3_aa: CSPAGGNEQYF; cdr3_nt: TGCAGTCCCGCGGGGGGGAACGAGCAGTACTTC
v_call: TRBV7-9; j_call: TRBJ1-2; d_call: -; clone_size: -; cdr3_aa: CASSADRVYGYTF; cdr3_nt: TGTGCCAGCAGCGCCGACAGAGTTTATGGCTACACCTTC
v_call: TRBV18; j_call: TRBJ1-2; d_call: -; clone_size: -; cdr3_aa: CASSPFTGLAYGYTF; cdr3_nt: TGTGCCAGCTCACCTTTCACAGGCCTGGCTTATGGCTACACCTTC
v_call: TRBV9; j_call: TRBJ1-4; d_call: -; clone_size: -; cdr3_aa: CASSVTGITNEKLFF; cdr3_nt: TGTGCCAGCAGCGTTACGGGGATCACTAATGAAAAACTGTTTTTT
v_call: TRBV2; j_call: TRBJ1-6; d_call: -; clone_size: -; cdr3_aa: CASSDFSSYNSPLHF; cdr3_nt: TGTGCCAGCAGTGATTTCAGCTCCTATAATTCACCCCTCCACTTT
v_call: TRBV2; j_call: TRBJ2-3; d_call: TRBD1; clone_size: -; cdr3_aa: CASSDQGEDTQYF; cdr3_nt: TGTGCCAGCAGTGACCAGGGGGAGGATACGCAGTATTTT
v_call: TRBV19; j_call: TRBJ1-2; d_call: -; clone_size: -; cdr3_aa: CASSSTGSYGYTF; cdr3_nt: TGTGCCAGTAGTTCCACAGGGTCCTATGGCTACACCTTC
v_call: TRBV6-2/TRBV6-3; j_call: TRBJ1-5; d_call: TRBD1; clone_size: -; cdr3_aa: CASSRSWTGGSQPQHF; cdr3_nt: TGTGCCAGCAGCCGATCTTGGACAGGGGGCTCTCAGCCCCAGCATTTT
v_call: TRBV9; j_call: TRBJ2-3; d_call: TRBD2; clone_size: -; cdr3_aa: CASSVTTSGGSDTQYF; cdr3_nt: TGTGCCAGCAGCGTTACGACTAGCGGGGGTTCGGATACGCAGTATTTT
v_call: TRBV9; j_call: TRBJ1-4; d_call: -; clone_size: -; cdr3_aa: CASSPSGGTNEKLFF; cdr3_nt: TGTGCCAGCAGCCCATCGGGAGGCACTAATGAAAAACTGTTTTTT
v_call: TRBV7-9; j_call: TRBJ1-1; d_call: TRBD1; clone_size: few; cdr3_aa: CASSGTGDDTEAFF; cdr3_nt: TGTGCCAGCAGTGGAACAGGGGATGACACTGAAGCTTTCTTT
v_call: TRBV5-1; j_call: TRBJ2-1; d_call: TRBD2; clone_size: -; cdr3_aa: CASSRSGGDPVYEQFF; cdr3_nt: TGCGCCAGCAGCCGCAGCGGGGGGGACCCTGTCTATGAGCAGTTCTTC
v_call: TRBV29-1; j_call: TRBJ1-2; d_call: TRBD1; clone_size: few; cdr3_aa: CSVDRGLDYGYTF; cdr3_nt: TGCAGCGTCGACAGGGGGCTAGACTATGGCTACACCTTC
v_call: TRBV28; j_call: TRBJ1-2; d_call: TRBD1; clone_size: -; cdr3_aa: CASSFYRDRGMLANYGYTF; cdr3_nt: TGTGCCAGCAGTTTCTACCGGGACAGGGGAATGTTGGCTAACTATGGCTACACCTTC
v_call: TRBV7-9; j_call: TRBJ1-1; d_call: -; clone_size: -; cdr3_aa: CASSWEGGLRNTEAFF; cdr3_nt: TGTGCCAGCAGCTGGGAGGGGGGCCTCAGAAACACTGAAGCTTTCTTT
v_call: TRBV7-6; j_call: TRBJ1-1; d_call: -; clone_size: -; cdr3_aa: CASSFEGNTEAFF; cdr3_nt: TGTGCCAGCAGCTTCGAGGGCAACACTGAAGCTTTCTTT
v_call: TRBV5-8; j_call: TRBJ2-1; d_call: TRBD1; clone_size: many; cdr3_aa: CASSSDRGHNEQFF; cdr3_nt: TGTGCCAGCAGCTCCGACAGGGGCCACAATGAGCAGTTCTTC
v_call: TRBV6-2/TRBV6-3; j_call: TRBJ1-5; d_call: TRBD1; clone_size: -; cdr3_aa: CASSHPDRPPQPQHF; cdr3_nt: TGTGCCAGCAGTCACCCGGACAGGCCGCCCCAGCCCCAGCATTTT
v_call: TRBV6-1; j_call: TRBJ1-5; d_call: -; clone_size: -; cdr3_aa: CASSEVWGRIDAQPQHF; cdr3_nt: TGTGCCAGCAGTGAAGTTTGGGGGCGCATCGATGCTCAGCCCCAGCATTTT
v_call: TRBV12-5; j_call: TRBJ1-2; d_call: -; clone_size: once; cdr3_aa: CASGLGQINYGYTF; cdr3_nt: TGTGCTAGTGGTTTGGGACAGATAAACTATGGCTACACCTTC
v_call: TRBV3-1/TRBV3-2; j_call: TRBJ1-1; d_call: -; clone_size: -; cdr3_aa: CASSGRDGTSQAFF; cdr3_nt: TGTGCCAGCAGCGGCCGGGACGGGACAAGCCAAGCTTTCTTT
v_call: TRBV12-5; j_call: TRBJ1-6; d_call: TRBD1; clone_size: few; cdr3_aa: CASGLGDRLNSPLHF; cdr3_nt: TGTGCTAGTGGTTTAGGGGACAGGTTGAATTCACCCCTCCACTTT
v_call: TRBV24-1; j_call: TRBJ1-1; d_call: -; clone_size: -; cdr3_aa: CATRQTANTEAFF; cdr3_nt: TGTGCCACCAGGCAGACAGCGAACACTGAAGCTTTCTTT
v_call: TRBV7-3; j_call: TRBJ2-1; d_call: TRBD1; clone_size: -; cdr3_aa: CASSFGTGVFNEQFF; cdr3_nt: TGTGCCAGCAGCTTCGGGACAGGGGTTTTTAATGAGCAGTTCTTC
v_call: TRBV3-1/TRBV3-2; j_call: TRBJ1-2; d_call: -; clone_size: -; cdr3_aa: CASSRGGGGYTF; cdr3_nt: TGTGCCAGCAGCCGGGGGGGTGGAGGCTACACCTTC
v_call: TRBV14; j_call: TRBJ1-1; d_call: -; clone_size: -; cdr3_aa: CASSQGVGILNTEAFF; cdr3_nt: TGTGCCAGCAGCCAAGGGGTGGGCATACTGAACACTGAAGCTTTCTTT
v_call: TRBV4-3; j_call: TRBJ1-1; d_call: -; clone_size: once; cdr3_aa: CASSRDTFTEAFF; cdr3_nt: TGCGCCAGCAGCCGCGACACATTCACTGAAGCTTTCTTT
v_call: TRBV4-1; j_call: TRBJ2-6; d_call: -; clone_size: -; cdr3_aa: CASSQDRRGLSSGANVLTF; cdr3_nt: TGCGCCAGCAGCCAAGATCGAAGGGGATTAAGCTCTGGGGCCAACGTCCTGACTTTC
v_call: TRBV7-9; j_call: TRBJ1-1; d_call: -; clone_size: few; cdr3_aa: CASSVSRATSTEAFF; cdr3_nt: TGTGCCAGCAGCGTCTCGAGGGCAACGAGCACTGAAGCTTTCTTT
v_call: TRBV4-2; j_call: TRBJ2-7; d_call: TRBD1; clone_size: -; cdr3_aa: CASSQAGQGKDEQYF; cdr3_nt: TGTGCCAGCAGCCAAGCCGGACAGGGGAAGGACGAGCAGTACTTC
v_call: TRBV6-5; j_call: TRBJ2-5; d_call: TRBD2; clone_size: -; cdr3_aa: CASSYSGGIETQYF; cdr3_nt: TGTGCCAGCAGTTACTCGGGGGGGATAGAGACCCAGTACTTC
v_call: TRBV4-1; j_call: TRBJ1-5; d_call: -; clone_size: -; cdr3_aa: CASSLEGGSSNQPQHF; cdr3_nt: TGCGCCAGCAGCCTCGAGGGGGGGTCTAGCAATCAGCCCCAGCATTTT
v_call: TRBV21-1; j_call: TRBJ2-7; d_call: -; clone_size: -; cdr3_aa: CASSKGGGSYEQYF; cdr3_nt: TGTGCCAGCAGCAAAGGGGGAGGTTCCTACGAGCAGTACTTC